This is a list of T cell receptor beta chains from one sample in a study of cytomegalovirus exposure and HLA in healthy donors. Libraries were prepared by immunoSEQ multiplex PCR; TCRdb keeps only in-frame clonotypes and omits some of them. The table records 100,000 or so clones, 84% of them present only once. The sequenced material came from PBMCs. The receptors here all came from a man in his late teens or twenties in good health and CMV-seronegative. CDR3s include the opening cysteine and the closing phenylalanine or tryptophan. A D gene is named only where the DNA matches it firmly. Clone size is given for some rows only: seen once, a few or many times, or a class if the clone is expanded.

D: TRBD1
size: .
J: TRBJ2-1
V: TRBV7-3
CDR3: CASSLRRTGDNEQFF
DNA: TGTGCCAGCAGCCTAAGGAGGACAGGTGACAATGAGCAGTTCTTC

D: TRBD2
size: .
J: TRBJ2-1
V: TRBV5-1
CDR3: CASSKGLAGVGAYNEQFF
DNA: TGCGCCAGCAGCAAGGGACTAGCGGGAGTGGGGGCCTACAATGAGCAGTTCTTC

D: .
size: .
J: TRBJ2-3
V: TRBV5-8
CDR3: CASSLASADTQYF
DNA: TGTGCCAGCAGCTTGGCCAGTGCAGATACGCAGTATTTT

D: TRBD2
size: .
J: TRBJ2-3
V: TRBV5-1
CDR3: CASSFSGITDTQYF
DNA: TGCGCCAGCAGCTTTAGCGGGATCACAGATACGCAGTATTTT

D: .
size: .
J: TRBJ2-3
V: TRBV7-6
CDR3: CASSDWPDTQYF
DNA: TGTGCCAGCAGCGATTGGCCAGATACGCAGTATTTT

D: .
size: .
J: TRBJ1-2
V: TRBV7-2
CDR3: CASSFPPGNYGYTF
DNA: TGTGCCAGCAGCTTCCCCCCAGGGAACTATGGCTACACCTTC

D: .
size: .
J: TRBJ1-2
V: TRBV2
CDR3: CASSREGDYGYTF
DNA: TGTGCCAGCAGCCGGGAGGGGGACTATGGCTACACCTTC

D: TRBD1
size: .
J: TRBJ1-5
V: TRBV28
CDR3: CASSLTGTGVGQPQHF
DNA: TGTGCCAGCAGTCTGACTGGGACAGGGGTGGGTCAGCCCCAGCATTTT

D: TRBD2
size: .
J: TRBJ2-1
V: TRBV11-3
CDR3: CASSLGPRTSGRHEQFF
DNA: TGTGCCAGCAGCTTAGGTCCAAGGACTAGCGGGAGACATGAGCAGTTCTTC

D: .
size: .
J: TRBJ2-1
V: TRBV6-5
CDR3: CASRLTSGVYNEQFF
DNA: TGTGCCAGCAGACTAACTAGTGGGGTCTACAATGAGCAGTTCTTC

D: .
size: few
J: TRBJ1-1
V: TRBV2
CDR3: CASRVNSGNTEAFF
DNA: TGTGCCAGCAGGGTCAACAGCGGGAACACTGAAGCTTTCTTT

D: TRBD1
size: .
J: TRBJ2-5
V: TRBV7-9
CDR3: CASRRQGPGETQYF
DNA: TGTGCCAGCAGGCGACAGGGTCCGGGAGAGACCCAGTACTTC

D: TRBD2
size: .
J: TRBJ2-7
V: TRBV9
CDR3: CASSVAGTGGPWEQYF
DNA: TGTGCCAGCAGCGTAGCTGGAACGGGAGGGCCGTGGGAGCAGTACTTC

D: .
size: .
J: TRBJ2-7
V: TRBV7-2
CDR3: CASSLYPGSYEQYF
DNA: TGTGCCAGCAGCTTATATCCAGGATCCTACGAGCAGTACTTC

D: TRBD2
size: .
J: TRBJ2-1
V: TRBV7-9
CDR3: CASSLPAGAGSNEQFF
DNA: TGTGCCAGCAGCTTACCGGCGGGAGCGGGTTCCAATGAGCAGTTCTTC

D: TRBD1
size: .
J: TRBJ1-5
V: TRBV10-1
CDR3: CASSYSGQGPHQPQHF
DNA: TGCGCCAGCAGCTATTCGGGACAGGGTCCCCATCAGCCCCAGCATTTT

D: .
size: .
J: TRBJ2-2
V: TRBV6-1
CDR3: CASSEILSGGELFF
DNA: TGTGCCAGCAGTGAAATACTTAGCGGCGGGGAGCTGTTTTTT

D: TRBD1
size: .
J: TRBJ1-1
V: TRBV7-8
CDR3: CASSSRPGTGANTEAFF
DNA: TGTGCCAGCAGCTCCCGTCCCGGGACAGGAGCGAACACTGAAGCTTTCTTT

D: .
size: .
J: TRBJ1-6
V: TRBV7-2
CDR3: CASSSRQSSYNSPLHF
DNA: TGTGCCAGCAGCTCCCGACAGAGCTCCTATAATTCACCCCTCCACTTT

D: .
size: .
J: TRBJ1-3
V: TRBV5-8
CDR3: CASSLATGMAGNTIYF
DNA: TGTGCCAGCAGCTTGGCCACAGGGATGGCTGGAAACACCATATATTTT

D: .
size: .
J: TRBJ1-5
V: TRBV5-8
CDR3: CASSLGSISNQPQHF
DNA: TGTGCCAGCAGCTTGGGGTCTATTAGCAATCAGCCCCAGCATTTT

D: .
size: .
J: TRBJ1-1
V: TRBV9
CDR3: CASSVEQGNTEAFF
DNA: TGTGCCAGCAGCGTAGAACAGGGAAACACTGAAGCTTTCTTT

D: .
size: .
J: TRBJ1-1
V: TRBV7-9
CDR3: CASSLAVGAENTEAFF
DNA: TGTGCCAGCAGCCTGGCCGTGGGGGCTGAGAACACTGAAGCTTTCTTT

D: .
size: .
J: TRBJ1-4
V: TRBV2
CDR3: CASSGWITSGEKLFF
DNA: TGTGCCAGCAGCGGGTGGATAACCTCGGGAGAAAAACTGTTTTTT

D: TRBD1
size: .
J: TRBJ1-1
V: TRBV5-1
CDR3: CASSLSGQGINTEAFF
DNA: TGCGCCAGCAGCTTGAGTGGACAGGGGATTAACACTGAAGCTTTCTTT

D: .
size: once
J: TRBJ1-1
V: TRBV30
CDR3: CAWSVLTEAFF
DNA: TGTGCCTGGAGTGTACTCACTGAAGCTTTCTTT

D: .
size: .
J: TRBJ1-1
V: TRBV28
CDR3: CASSATDKAFF
DNA: TGTGCCAGCAGCGCGACAGATAAAGCTTTCTTT

D: TRBD1
size: few
J: TRBJ1-4
V: TRBV5-1
CDR3: CASSLVDRANEKLFF
DNA: TGCGCCAGCAGCTTGGTGGACAGGGCGAACGAAAAACTGTTTTTT

D: .
size: .
J: TRBJ1-2
V: TRBV2
CDR3: CASSEQRGNYGYTF
DNA: TGTGCCAGCAGCGAACAAAGGGGAAACTATGGCTACACCTTC

D: TRBD1
size: .
J: TRBJ2-2
V: TRBV5-1
CDR3: CASSRHTGATGELFF
DNA: TGCGCCAGCAGCCGACATACAGGGGCCACCGGGGAGCTGTTTTTT

D: .
size: .
J: TRBJ2-3
V: TRBV6-4
CDR3: CASSDTGTDTQYF
DNA: TGTGCCAGCAGTGACACAGGCACAGATACGCAGTATTTT

D: .
size: .
J: TRBJ1-2
V: TRBV28
CDR3: CASSLEGTRGYGYTF
DNA: TGTGCCAGCAGTTTAGAGGGGACCAGGGGCTATGGCTACACCTTC

D: TRBD2
size: .
J: TRBJ2-7
V: TRBV5-4
CDR3: CASSLGLARGGSYEQYF
DNA: TGTGCCAGCAGCCTCGGACTAGCGAGAGGAGGATCCTACGAGCAGTACTTC

D: .
size: .
J: TRBJ1-5
V: TRBV4-1
CDR3: CASSQEDRNNQPQHF
DNA: TGCGCCAGCAGCCAAGAAGACAGGAACAATCAGCCCCAGCATTTT

D: .
size: .
J: TRBJ1-1
V: TRBV2
CDR3: CASIVRNTEAFF
DNA: TGTGCCAGCATAGTAAGGAACACTGAAGCTTTCTTT

D: TRBD1
size: .
J: TRBJ1-1
V: TRBV6-5
CDR3: CASSVTGAIHEAFF
DNA: TGTGCCAGCAGCGTCACAGGGGCAATACATGAAGCTTTCTTT

D: .
size: .
J: TRBJ2-5
V: TRBV9
CDR3: CASSVGVGRGETQYF
DNA: TGTGCCAGCAGCGTAGGGGTGGGGCGGGGAGAGACCCAGTACTTC

D: TRBD1
size: .
J: TRBJ2-7
V: TRBV6-1
CDR3: CASSPGQGWTGQYF
DNA: TGTGCCAGCAGTCCGGGACAGGGTTGGACTGGGCAGTACTTC

D: .
size: .
J: TRBJ1-5
V: TRBV25-1
CDR3: CASSERSGQPQHF
DNA: TGTGCCAGCAGTGAACGGAGCGGTCAGCCCCAGCATTTT

D: .
size: .
J: TRBJ1-1
V: TRBV29-1
CDR3: CSGRGDTEAFF
DNA: TGCAGCGGCCGCGGAGACACTGAAGCTTTCTTT

D: .
size: .
J: TRBJ1-2
V: TRBV27
CDR3: CASSSYSGIHGYTF
DNA: TGTGCCAGCAGTTCCTACTCAGGGATACATGGCTACACCTTC

D: .
size: once
J: TRBJ1-1
V: TRBV28
CDR3: CASSSQGTEAFF
DNA: TGTGCCAGCAGTTCCCAGGGGACTGAAGCTTTCTTT

D: TRBD1
size: once
J: TRBJ2-6
V: TRBV19
CDR3: CASIGTGGGLGANVLTF
DNA: TGTGCCAGTATAGGGACAGGGGGCGGCCTAGGGGCCAACGTCCTGACTTTC

D: .
size: .
J: TRBJ1-5
V: TRBV27
CDR3: CASSFRDNQPQHF
DNA: TGTGCCAGCAGTTTCCGGGACAATCAGCCCCAGCATTTT

D: TRBD2
size: .
J: TRBJ2-1
V: TRBV5-1
CDR3: CASSLVRTSNEQFF
DNA: TGCGCCAGCAGCTTGGTGAGGACTAGCAATGAGCAGTTCTTC

D: .
size: once
J: TRBJ2-5
V: TRBV4-1
CDR3: CASSQDSLGQETQYF
DNA: TGCGCCAGCAGCCAAGATTCCCTAGGACAAGAGACCCAGTACTTC

D: .
size: .
J: TRBJ2-4
V: TRBV2
CDR3: CASSEKGGGQTKNIQYF
DNA: TGTGCCAGCAGTGAAAAAGGTGGTGGGCAGACCAAAAACATTCAGTACTTC

D: .
size: .
J: TRBJ1-1
V: TRBV4-1
CDR3: CASSQESGTKAFF
DNA: TGCGCCAGCAGCCAAGAATCAGGGACAAAAGCTTTCTTT

D: TRBD1
size: .
J: TRBJ2-7
V: TRBV7-9
CDR3: CASSGYDRGPSYEQYF
DNA: TGTGCCAGCAGCGGATACGACAGGGGTCCATCCTACGAGCAGTACTTC